These 9 T cell receptor beta chains came from one sample sequenced in a study of blood T cell repertoires in COVID-19. The repertoire was sequenced with immunoSEQ multiplex PCR; TCRdb's copy has only in-frame clones and lacks some. The sample has about 240,000 clones; just under 85% are singletons. Specimen: peripheral blood. The receptors originated from a woman of 80 years or more with acute or convalescent COVID-19.

The rearrangement uses TRBV29-1 and TRBJ2-2, with a weak D call TRBD1 (5 bases). The CDR3 covers 16 residues. Trimming removed 0 bases at V and 1 base at J, with 12 bases between. Looked up from germline, CDR1 is SQVTM and CDR2 is ANQGSEA. In DNA form, the CDR3 reads TGCAGCGTTGAAGAGCAGGGTGGTCGGAACACCGGGGAGCTGTTTTTT. Its translation: CSVEEQGGRNTGELFF.

This clone occurred a few times. This sequence joins TRBV24-1 and TRBJ1-5; no clear D gene. Germline values: CDR1 KGHDR, CDR2 SFDVKD. Trimming pared 5 bases from V and 5 bases from J, leaving 12 bases between. The CDR3 consists of 14 residues. CDR3 bases: TGTGCCACCAGTGGTACAGAGTCGTATCAGCCCCAGCATTTT. As protein: CATSGTESYQPQHF.

The sample holds one count of this clone. The chain joins TRBV19 to TRBJ1-6, with 7 positions matching TRBD1. V lost 5 bases and J lost 9; bases outside the gene matches: 4. CDR3 length: 13 residues. CDR1 and CDR2 from the germline V gene are LNHDA and SQIVND (reference sequence). The CDR3 region is CASSQGQPSPLHF. CDR3 bases: TGTGCCAGTAGTCAGGGACAGCCTTCACCCCTCCACTTT. The whole variable domain, filled in from reference TRBV19 and TRBJ1-6, reads DGGITQSPKYLFRKEGQNVTLSCEQNLNHDAMYWYRQDPGQGLRLIYYSQIVNDFQKGDIAEGYSVSREKKESFPLTVTSAQKNPTAFYLCASSQGQPSPLHFGNGTRLTVT.

The chain links TRBV19 to TRBJ1-6; D uncertain. The germline V gene has CDR1 LNHDA and CDR2 SQIVND (reference sequence). The V gene lost 0 bases and the J gene lost 4 bases, with 13 bases spanning the gap. The CDR3 loop spans 17 amino acids. In DNA, the CDR3 is TGTGCCAGTAGTATAGATCGGGAATCAGCATATAATTCACCCCTCCACTTT. The encoded protein is CASSIDRESAYNSPLHF.

The V call is TRBV28, the J call TRBJ1-2, with D maybe TRBD1 (6 bases). Germline V gives CDR1 MDHEN, CDR2 SYDVKM. The CDR3 runs to 14 residues. V dropped 6 bases and J dropped 4 bases, with 15 bases sitting between them. This CDR3 is CASSPGGAPYGYTF. CDR3 nucleotide sequence: TGTGCCAGCAGCCCCGGGGGGGCTCCCTATGGCTACACCTTC.

The genes are TRBV6-5 and TRBJ1-2, with D uncertain. This CDR3 has 12 residues. Trimming took off 7 bases at V and 6 bases at J, with 12 bases between the two ends. Germline V gives CDR1 MNHEY, CDR2 SVGAGI. The CDR3 is CASTSSGDGYTF. The CDR3 nucleotides are TGTGCCAGCACAAGCTCCGGGGATGGCTACACCTTC.

The V and J genes are TRBV5-6 and TRBJ2-7; D remains unclear. CDR3 length: 11 residues. V shed 4 bases and J shed 3 bases, with 5 bases lying between them. Per the germline V gene, CDR1 is SGHDT and CDR2 is YYEEEE. CDR3 coding DNA: TGTGCCAGCAGCCTAAACTACGAGCAGTACTTC. Translating it yields CASSLNYEQYF.

Turning to this clone: Within the sample, other DNA sequences also encode this same CDR3. The chain is built from TRBV9 and TRBJ1-5; TRBD1 matches 7 bases. Trimming cost V 0 bases and J 7 bases; bases outside gene matches: 1. The CDR3 loop spans 13 amino acids. The germline V gene has CDR1 SGDLS and CDR2 YYNGEE. The DNA of the CDR3 is TGTGCCAGCAGCGTAGGACAGGGCCAGCCCCAGCATTTT. Translating it yields CASSVGQGQPQHF.

The J gene is TRBJ1-2, the V gene TRBV28; perhaps TRBD1 as D (5 bases). CDR3 length: 15 residues. V was pared by 7 bases and J by 7 bases, with 22 bases between. Germline CDR1 reads MDHEN; CDR2 reads SYDVKM. The CDR3 DNA reads TGTGCCAGCACCACTGGGGGAGGAGTTGAATTTGGCTACACCTTC. It encodes CASTTGGGVEFGYTF.